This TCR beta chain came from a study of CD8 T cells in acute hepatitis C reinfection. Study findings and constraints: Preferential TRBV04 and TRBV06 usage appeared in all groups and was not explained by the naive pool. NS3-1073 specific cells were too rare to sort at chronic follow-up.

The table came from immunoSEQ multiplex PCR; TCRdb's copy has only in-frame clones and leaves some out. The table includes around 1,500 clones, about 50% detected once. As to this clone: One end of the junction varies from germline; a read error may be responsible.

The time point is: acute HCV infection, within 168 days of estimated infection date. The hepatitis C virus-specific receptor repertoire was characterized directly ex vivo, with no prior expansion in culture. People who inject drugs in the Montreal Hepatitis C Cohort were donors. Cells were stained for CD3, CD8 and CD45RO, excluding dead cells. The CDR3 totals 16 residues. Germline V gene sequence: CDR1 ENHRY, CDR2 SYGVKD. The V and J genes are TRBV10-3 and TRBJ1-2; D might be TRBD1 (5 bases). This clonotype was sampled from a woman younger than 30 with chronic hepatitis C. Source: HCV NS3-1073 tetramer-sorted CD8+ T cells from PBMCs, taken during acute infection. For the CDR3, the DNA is TGTGCCAGCAGTTACCCTCTCGGGGCGGTGAACTATGGCTACACCTTC. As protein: CASSYPLGAVNYGYTF.